This passage covers 10 T cell receptor beta chains from one sample sequenced in a study of blood T cell repertoires in COVID-19. TCRdb's table, derived via immunoSEQ multiplex PCR, lists solely in-frame clones and lacks some. The sample carries 200,000 to 250,000 clones, 88% recorded once. The sample consisted of PBMCs or T cells enriched from blood (not recorded which). The source of these receptors is a woman aged 25 to 39 who had been exposed to COVID-19.

The count of this clone is one. This chain links TRBV3-1 (or the pseudogene TRBV3-2) with TRBJ2-3; TRBD1 is a possible D gene (6 bases). V was shortened by 4 bases and J by 0 bases, with 20 bases between the two germline ends. Per the germline V gene, CDR1 is LGHDT and CDR2 is YNNKEL (reference sequence). The CDR3 spans 18 residues. The CDR3 here is CASSLRGSNRASTDTQYF. The CDR3 nucleotides are TGTGCCAGCAGCCTCAGGGGATCGAACAGGGCCAGCACAGATACGCAGTATTTT.

The gene calls are TRBV19 and TRBJ1-2; D ambiguous. The CDR3 spans 14 residues. Germline CDR1 LNHDA, CDR2 SQIVND (reference sequence). Trimming took off 3 bases at V and 0 bases at J, with 8 bases between the two ends. The CDR3 spells CASSMELANYGYTF. In nucleotides, the CDR3 is TGTGCCAGTAGTATGGAGTTAGCTAACTATGGCTACACCTTC. The variable domain in full, with the rest retrieved from reference TRBV19 and TRBJ1-2, is DGGITQSPKYLFRKEGQNVTLSCEQNLNHDAMYWYRQDPGQGLRLIYYSQIVNDFQKGDIAEGYSVSREKKESFPLTVTSAQKNPTAFYLCASSMELANYGYTFGSGTRLTVV.

This clone was seen a single time. The chain joins TRBV28 to TRBJ1-2; tentatively, D is TRBD1 (5 bases). The CDR3 consists of 13 residues. The germline V and J ends were trimmed by 4 bases and 2 bases, with 8 bases remaining between them. Germline CDR1 reads MDHEN; CDR2 reads SYDVKM. CDR3 protein: CASSSGVNYGYTF. CDR3 nucleotide sequence: TGTGCCAGCAGTTCGGGGGTAAACTATGGCTACACCTTC.

Of note for this clone: Other nucleotide sequences in the sample specify the same CDR3. The chain is built from TRBV18 and TRBJ2-7, with TRBD2 matching 10 bases. J was trimmed by 3 bases and V by 2 bases; bases with no gene match: 4. This CDR3 region has 15 residues. In germline, CDR1 is KGHSH, CDR2 LQKENI. In DNA, the CDR3 is TGTGCCAGCTCACCAGGGCTAGCGGGAGTCTACGAGCAGTACTTC. Translated, it gives CASSPGLAGVYEQYF.

This chain connects TRBV29-1 to TRBJ1-1; D gene ambiguous. Trimming stripped 4 bases from V and 1 base from J, with 4 bases between. The CDR3 is 11 residues long. The V gene's germline CDR1 is SQVTM and CDR2 ANQGSEA. In DNA, the CDR3 is TGCAGCGTTGTACAGAACACTGAAGCTTTCTTT. Protein sequence: CSVVQNTEAFF.

The chain combines TRBV3-1 (or the pseudogene TRBV3-2) with TRBJ2-2, with D maybe TRBD2 (5 bases). V dropped 1 base and J dropped 4 bases, with 13 bases sitting between them. Germline lookup yields CDR1 LGHDT and CDR2 YNNKEL (reference sequence). The CDR3 runs to 16 residues. The CDR3 coding sequence is TGTGCCAGCAGCCAAGCGCCTAGCCTGTTCACCGGGGAGCTGTTTTTT. It yields the protein CASSQAPSLFTGELFF.

This chain links TRBV11-2 with TRBJ1-1; D perhaps matches TRBD1 (5 bases). CDR1 SGHAT and CDR2 FQNNGV come from the germline V gene. Trimming removed 4 bases from V and 5 bases from J, with 20 bases in between. This CDR3 has 16 amino acids. CDR3 sequence (DNA): TGTGCCAGCAGCTCTAATCGGGGAGGGGTGGGGACTGAAGCTTTCTTT. Protein: CASSSNRGGVGTEAFF. The full variable domain, rest sourced from reference TRBV11-2 and TRBJ1-1, is EAGVAQSPRYKIIEKRQSVAFWCNPISGHATLYWYQQILGQGPKLLIQFQNNGVVDDSQLPKDRFSAERLKGVDSTLKIQPAKLEDSAVYLCASSSNRGGVGTEAFFGQGTRLTVV.

V and J are TRBV9 and TRBJ2-5; 8 nucleotides match TRBD1. The CDR3 length is 16 residues. The germline V gene encodes CDR1 SGDLS and CDR2 YYNGEE. V shed 4 bases, J shed 5 bases, and the junction held 13 bases outside the gene matches. CDR3 bases: TGTGCCAGCAGCCCCCCCGGGACAGGCGGCGGGGAGACCCAGTACTTC. Encoded protein: CASSPPGTGGGETQYF.

The V and J genes are TRBV24-1 and TRBJ1-2; maybe TRBD1 (6 bases). Looked up from germline, CDR1 is KGHDR and CDR2 is SFDVKD. V lost 12 bases and J lost 4, with 23 bases in between. The CDR3 runs to 15 residues. CDR3 protein: CAGGLLYFLVYGYTF. CDR3 DNA sequence: TGTGCCGGGGGCCTCCTCTACTTTCTCGTCTATGGCTACACCTTC.

The chain recombines TRBV6-1 with TRBJ2-7; TRBD1 agrees at 9 bases. The germline V gene encodes CDR1 MNHNS and CDR2 SASEGT. This CDR3 is built from 15 residues. V was clipped by 3 bases and J by 4 bases; unmatched bases: 7. The CDR3 protein is CASSDVGQGGYEQYF. The CDR3 DNA reads TGTGCCAGCAGTGATGTGGGACAGGGAGGGTACGAGCAGTACTTC.